This TCR beta chain was observed in a study of blood T cell repertoires in COVID-19. Turning to the study itself: From the United States, Italy and Spain came samples of acute and convalescent COVID-19. Nucleic acid was either cDNA or gDNA, and it came from T cells, B-cell-depleted T cells, or PBMCs.

Germline V gene lookup returns CDR1 SGHKS and CDR2 YYEKEE (reference sequence). CDR3 length equals 15 residues. V lost 2 bases, J lost 2 bases, and 13 bases lay in between. Per the authors' pipeline: By means of reference gene primer amplification, nucleated cell counts were estimated. Some clones are missing from TCRdb's copy, which holds only in-frame ones; the method was immunoSEQ multiplex PCR. Clonal size and the V and J genes are those of that table, whereas D and trimming came from the DNA. This table has about 140,000 clones, over 80% appearing once. This sequence was found in a woman aged 50 to 65 with acute or convalescent COVID-19. Source material: peripheral blood. This chain joins TRBV5-5 and TRBJ1-2, with D perhaps TRBD1 (5 bases). CDR3 loop: CASSLQADTNYGYTF. The CDR3 bases are TGTGCCAGCAGCTTACAGGCTGACACGAACTATGGCTACACCTTC.